The clone carrying this T cell receptor beta chain was detected only once. What it recognizes is unknown. This sample was included in a study of CD8+ T cells in alopecia areata. Study-wide context: Tofacitinib was taken orally by treated patients, and the dose was 5 to 10 mg twice daily. People stayed on tofacitinib for 6 to 18 months, then stopped the drug for 6 months. The study, taken as a whole, reports: The study found TCR sharing across patients less clear than in mice, possibly for HLA reasons. Normal scalp had lower clonality than lesional scalp, with alopecia totalis/universalis lesions showing this most strongly.

cDNA serving as the sequencing template came from extracted, reverse transcribed RNA. Using immunoSEQ multiplex PCR, the repertoire was profiled, and TCRdb retains in-frame clones only, with some absent. Among 100,000 to 150,000 clones listed, 49% were seen once. Trimming took 4 bases from V and 11 from J, leaving 11 bases between them. The CDR3 sequence is 11 residues long. Germline assignment: CDR1 MGHDK and CDR2 SYGVNS. This TCR derives from a human donor with alopecia areata. Sample: CD8+ T cells sorted from blood, taken at week 0. V and J are TRBV25-1 and TRBJ1-1; D is uncertain. In DNA form, the CDR3 reads TGTGCCAGCAGTGCTGGTAGTAAGGCTTTCTTT. Its protein is CASSAGSKAFF.